These 32 T cell receptor beta chains were sequenced from one sample in a study of glioma-infiltrating T cells. Using RNA template, CDR3s of TCR alpha and beta were amplified with iRepertoire arm-PCR. TCRdb redid the calling of the multiplex PCR reads with MiXCR, one entry per CDR3 protein. The table includes around 99,000 distinct CDR3 sequences, about 25% detected once. Source material: glioma tissue, nonneoplastic brain tissue, or PBMCs (not recorded which). Receptor source: a human donor with low-grade glioma or glioblastoma, undergoing nonglioma brain surgery, or in good health (not recorded which).

There are many counts of this clonotype. The chain is built from TRBV19 and TRBJ1-5; D may be TRBD1 (5 bases). This CDR3 comprises 16 residues. CDR1 and CDR2 (germline): LNHDA, SQIVND (reference sequence). V lost 6 bases, J lost 1 base, and 16 bases lay in between. CDR3: CASSRYQGRSNQPQHF. CDR3 nucleotides: TGTGCCAGTAGCAGGTACCAGGGACGGAGCAATCAGCCCCAGCATTTT.

The sample holds many counts of this clonotype. CDR3 sequence: CASRDNMNTGELFF. The CDR3 DNA reads as TGTGCCAGCAGGGATAACATGAACACCGGGGAGCTGTTTTTT. The gene calls are TRBV6-1 and TRBJ2-2; no reliable D call. With 6 bases removed from V and 1 base from J, the gap between germline ends came to 9 bases. The CDR3 covers 14 residues. Germline V gene data show CDR1 as MNHNS and CDR2 as SASEGT.

This chain connects TRBV6-2 or TRBV6-3 to TRBJ2-2; D gene uncertain. Trimming took off 0 bases at V and 8 bases at J, with 10 bases between the two ends. The CDR3 has 14 residues. Germline CDR1 reads MNHEY; CDR2 reads SVGEGT. The chain's CDR3 is CASSYSGKVGELFF. The CDR3 region has the DNA TGTGCCAGCAGTTACTCGGGGAAGGTTGGGGAGCTGTTTTTT.

Concerning this clonotype: This sequence may be a read error, since a much larger clone differs from it by one base. V and J are TRBV2 and TRBJ2-1, with D possibly matching TRBD1 (5 bases). Germline assignment: CDR1 SNHLY and CDR2 FYNNEI. CDR3 length: 13 amino acids. Written as DNA, the CDR3 is TGTTCCAGCAGTCCTATTGGGGCAAATGAGCAGTTCTTC. This encodes CSSSPIGANEQFF.

A note on this clonotype: Being one base from a much bigger clone, this may be a read error. The genes are TRBV3-1 and TRBJ2-3, with TRBD1 as a possible D gene (6 bases). The germline CDR1 and CDR2 sequences are LGHDT and YNNKEL (reference sequence). CDR3 length: 13 amino acids. The CDR3 loop reads CAAAGARTDRQYF. The CDR3 DNA follows: TGTGCCGCTGCAGGGGCGAGAACAGATAGGCAGTATTTT.

The gene calls are TRBV5-1 and TRBJ2-3; D not certain. Germline V CDR1 and CDR2: SGHRS, YFSETQ. The germline V and J ends were trimmed by 2 bases and 0 bases, with 16 bases remaining between them. This CDR3 comprises 17 residues. The CDR3 loop reads CASSFPNLGSSTDTQYF. The CDR3 DNA sequence: TGCGCCAGCAGCTTCCCCAACCTAGGCTCTAGCACAGATACGCAGTATTTT.

V is TRBV6-1 and J is TRBJ1-5; maybe TRBD1 (5 bases). Looked up from germline, CDR1 is MNHNS and CDR2 is SASEGT. The CDR3 is 14 amino acids. Trimming cost V 7 bases and J 5 bases, with 15 bases left between them. As DNA, the CDR3 is TGTGCCAGCATCAGCTGCGGGGGATATCAGCCCCAGCATTTT. This encodes CASISCGGYQPQHF.

Of note for this clonotype: This may be a read error, as it is one base from a much larger clone. The J gene is TRBJ1-4, the V gene TRBV19; 11 bases agree with TRBD1. The CDR3 spans 15 residues. V gave up 5 bases and J gave up 7 bases; unmatched junction bases: 6. Germline-derived CDR1 and CDR2 are LNHDA and SQIVND (reference sequence). CDR3 DNA sequence: TGTGCCAGTAGTGCCGGGACAGGGGGAAGTGAAAAACTGTTTTTT. Translating gives CASSAGTGGSEKLFF.

The chain recombines TRBV14 with TRBJ2-3; 10 positions match TRBD1. Germline V gene lookup returns CDR1 SGHDN and CDR2 FVKESK. The V gene end was trimmed by 4 bases and the J gene end by 4 bases; junction bases not matched to a gene: 8. The CDR3 is made up of 16 amino acids. CDR3 residues: CASSPPGTGAADTQYF. As DNA, the CDR3 is TGTGCCAGCAGCCCACCCGGGACAGGGGCAGCAGATACGCAGTATTTT.

This clonotype has a count of ten or more. The chain is built from TRBV20-1 and TRBJ1-5; D unresolved. Germline lookup yields CDR1 DFQATT and CDR2 SNEGSKA (reference sequence). Trimming cost V 3 bases and J 1 base, with 10 bases left between them. The CDR3 loop spans 14 amino acids. The CDR3 protein is CSASPPGSNQPQHF. The DNA for the CDR3 is TGCAGTGCTAGCCCCCCGGGGAGCAATCAGCCCCAGCATTTT.

A remark on this clonotype: One base away lies a much larger clone, so this may be a sequencing read error. The chain joins TRBV18 to TRBJ1-1; D gene uncertain. The CDR3 spans 13 residues. The V end lost 4 bases, the J end lost 0 bases, and 6 bases lay between the germline ends. Germline CDR1 KGHSH, CDR2 LQKENI. The CDR3 spells CASSQDMNTEAFF. Written as DNA, the CDR3 is TGTGCCAGCTCACAAGACATGAACACTGAAGCTTTCTTT. Full variable domain (remainder filled in from reference TRBV18 and TRBJ1-1): NAGVMQNPRHLVRRRGQEARLRCSPMKGHSHVYWYRQLPEEGLKFMVYLQKENIIDESGMPKERFSAEFPKEGPSILRIQQVVRGDSAAYFCASSQDMNTEAFFGQGTRLTVV.

This clonotype was detected many times. The chain combines TRBV4-3 with TRBJ2-7; D tentatively reads TRBD1 or TRBD2 (5 bases each). CDR3 length: 14 residues. Germline-derived CDR1 and CDR2 are LGHNA and YSLEER. Trimming cost V 4 bases and J 0 bases, with 10 bases left between them. The CDR3 DNA sequence: TGCGCCAGCAGCCTAGGGGCGGGCTCCTACGAGCAGTACTTC. This gives the protein CASSLGAGSYEQYF.

The sample holds many counts of this clonotype. The chain couples TRBV2 to TRBJ2-1; possible D gene TRBD2, 5 bases. The CDR3 runs to 11 residues. Looked up from germline, CDR1 is SNHLY and CDR2 is FYNNEI. Between the trimmed V and J ends, which lost 10 bases and 6 bases, there was a span of 10 bases. CDR3 residues: CATVAGNEQFF. For the CDR3, the DNA is TGTGCCACCGTGGCGGGCAATGAGCAGTTCTTC. Using reference TRBV2 and TRBJ2-1 for the parts outside the CDR3, the full variable domain is EPEVTQTPSHQVTQMGQEVILRCVPISNHLYFYWYRQILGQKVEFLVSFYNNEISEKSEIFDDQFSVERPDGSNFTLKIRSTKLEDSAMYFCATVAGNEQFFGPGTRLTVL.

The table lists this clonotype with many counts. V and J are TRBV10-3 and TRBJ1-5, with D hard to call. V shed 10 bases and J shed 4 bases, with 11 bases lying between them. This CDR3 region has 12 residues. Germline lookup yields CDR1 ENHRY and CDR2 SYGVKD. CDR3 coding DNA: TGTGCCACTAGTTATAGGAATCAGCCCCAGCATTTT. Translated, it gives CATSYRNQPQHF.

The table lists this clonotype with many counts. The chain joins TRBV19 to TRBJ1-2, with D perhaps TRBD1 (6 bases). This CDR3 region has 13 residues. Germline V gives CDR1 LNHDA, CDR2 SQIVND (reference sequence). Trimming took 4 bases from V and 4 from J, leaving 10 bases between them. CDR3 DNA: TGTGCCAGTAGTACCGGGACAACCTATGGCTACACCTTC. It encodes CASSTGTTYGYTF.

V gene TRBV4-1 combines with J gene TRBJ2-1; 9 bases match TRBD2. This CDR3 is built from 19 residues. V shed 3 bases and J 7 bases; nucleotides not matched to a gene: 19. CDR1 is MGHRA, CDR2 YSYEKL, per germline. The CDR3 sequence is CASSHLRPAAGGPRNEQFF. For the CDR3, the DNA is TGCGCCAGCAGCCACCTCCGCCCCGCGGCGGGGGGGCCCCGAAATGAGCAGTTCTTC.

This clonotype showed up many times. The rearrangement links TRBV28 to TRBJ1-1; unclear D gene. CDR1 and CDR2 (germline): MDHEN, SYDVKM. V lost 2 bases to trimming and J lost 4 bases, with 5 bases between them. CDR3 length: 12 amino acids. CDR3 loop: CASSLMSTEAFF. The CDR3 DNA reads as TGTGCCAGCAGTTTAATGAGCACTGAAGCTTTCTTT.

This clonotype showed up many times. This chain links TRBV28 with TRBJ2-5, with D maybe TRBD2 (5 bases). Germline-derived CDR1 and CDR2 are MDHEN and SYDVKM. This CDR3 contains 15 residues. V lost 2 bases, J lost 5 bases, and 15 bases lay in between. The CDR3 loop is CASSLETPGGETQYF. The CDR3 DNA reads as TGTGCCAGCAGTTTAGAGACACCGGGCGGGGAGACCCAGTACTTC.

This chain uses TRBV4-1 with TRBJ2-7, with a weak D call TRBD2 (5 bases). Germline V CDR1 and CDR2: MGHRA, YSYEKL. The CDR3 covers 14 residues. V was cut by 4 bases and J by 9 bases, with 19 bases left in between. The CDR3 reads CASSLSLTTGVQYF. The CDR3 DNA reads TGCGCCAGCAGCCTCAGCCTTACGACCGGGGTGCAGTACTTC.

In its sample, this clonotype was seen a few times. The V gene is TRBV11-3, the J gene TRBJ1-1, with D possibly matching TRBD1 (5 bases). This CDR3 comprises 12 residues. Germline CDR1 is SGHNT and CDR2 is YENEEA. V was cut by 5 bases and J by 10 bases, with 14 bases left in between. The CDR3 DNA sequence: TGTGCCAGCAGCCCTCCGGGACCGCGAGCTTTCTTT. Amino acids: CASSPPGPRAFF. Supplemented by reference TRBV11-3 and TRBJ1-1, the full variable domain reads EAGVVQSPRYKIIEKKQPVAFWCNPISGHNTLYWYLQNLGQGPELLIRYENEEAVDDSQLPKDRFSAERLKGVDSTLKIQPAELGDSAVYLCASSPPGPRAFFGQGTRLTVV.

This clonotype was recorded many times. The chain recombines TRBV5-1 with TRBJ2-1, with 7 positions matching TRBD2. This CDR3 region has 15 residues. Germline assignment: CDR1 SGHRS and CDR2 YFSETQ. With 4 bases clipped from V and 2 bases from J, the junction kept 6 bases outside the gene matches. CDR3 loop: CASSRTSAPYNEQFF. The CDR3 DNA reads as TGCGCCAGCAGCCGTACTAGCGCGCCCTACAATGAGCAGTTCTTC.

The chain is built from TRBV19 and TRBJ2-7; perhaps TRBD1 as D (6 bases). The CDR3 sequence is 13 residues long. Germline lookup yields CDR1 LNHDA and CDR2 SQIVND (reference sequence). Trimming stripped 4 bases from V and 3 bases from J, with 10 bases between. Here the CDR3 reads CASSKQGNYEQYF. CDR3 DNA: TGTGCCAGTAGTAAACAGGGAAACTACGAGCAGTACTTC.

This clonotype was observed a handful of times. The J gene is TRBJ2-2, the V gene TRBV7-8; 12 bases align to TRBD2. Per germline, CDR1 SGHVS and CDR2 FQNEAQ. V lost 4 bases to trimming and J lost 7 bases; unmatched junction nucleotides: 4. This CDR3 spans 15 amino acids. The CDR3 loop is CASSSGLAGFGELFF. CDR3 sequence (DNA): TGTGCCAGCAGCTCAGGACTAGCGGGGTTCGGGGAGCTGTTTTTT.

This clonotype came up many times. The J gene is TRBJ2-2, the V gene TRBV6-1; D not resolved. The V gene's germline CDR1 is MNHNS and CDR2 SASEGT. With 6 bases removed from V and 0 bases from J, the gap between germline ends came to 5 bases. This CDR3 spans 13 amino acids. CDR3 region: CASRAPNTGELFF. The DNA of the CDR3 is TGTGCCAGCAGAGCGCCGAACACCGGGGAGCTGTTTTTT.

Ten or more counts support this clonotype. This chain links TRBV20-1 with TRBJ2-1, with 8 nucleotides matching TRBD2. This CDR3 region has 17 residues. The V gene end was trimmed by 0 bases and the J gene end by 0 bases; junction bases not matched to a gene: 7. The V gene's germline CDR1 is DFQATT and CDR2 SNEGSKA (reference sequence). CDR3 amino acids: CSARDVGGGSSYNEQFF. The CDR3 DNA sequence: TGCAGTGCTAGAGATGTCGGGGGGGGGAGCTCCTACAATGAGCAGTTCTTC.

V is TRBV19 and J is TRBJ1-6; D ambiguous. CDR1 LNHDA and CDR2 SQIVND come from the germline V gene (reference sequence). V shed 6 bases and J shed 10 bases, with 19 bases lying between them. The CDR3 sequence is 15 residues long. Here the CDR3 reads CASSLDGFQRSPLHF. The CDR3 DNA follows: TGTGCCAGTAGCCTCGACGGCTTTCAGAGATCACCCCTCCACTTT.

In the case of this clonotype: A read error may explain this, as a much larger clone is one base away. The V call is TRBV7-2, the J call TRBJ2-7, with D unclear. Germline V gene sequence: CDR1 SGHTA, CDR2 FQGNSA. CDR3 length: 15 residues. The CDR3 sequence: CASSLESGRAYGQYF. The CDR3, as DNA: TGTGCCAGCAGCTTAGAGTCCGGTAGGGCCTACGGGCAGTACTTC.

This clonotype has ten or more counts. The V gene is TRBV6-1, the J gene TRBJ2-7, with 9 bases identical to TRBD1. Germline-derived CDR1 and CDR2 are MNHNS and SASEGT. This CDR3 has 15 residues. V gave up 5 bases and J gave up 4 bases; unmatched junction bases: 9. The CDR3, as DNA: TGTGCCAGCAGTCTGGGACAGGGCTTTCGTTACGAGCAGTACTTC. Residues: CASSLGQGFRYEQYF.

This clonotype appeared many times. The chain links TRBV28 to TRBJ1-3; no definite D call. The CDR3 totals 14 residues. Germline CDR1 reads MDHEN; CDR2 reads SYDVKM. Between the trimmed V and J ends, which lost 8 bases and 0 bases, there was a span of 11 bases. The CDR3 loop reads CASARGSSGNTIYF. CDR3 sequence (DNA): TGTGCCAGCGCTAGAGGAAGCTCTGGAAACACCATATATTTT.

This clonotype has a single count. The junction departs from germline at one end; a sequencing error may be responsible. The rearrangement joins TRBV19 to TRBJ1-1; possibly TRBD1 for D (5 bases). The CDR3 runs 16 residues. Germline CDR1 reads LNHDA; CDR2 reads SQIVND (reference sequence). The CDR3 DNA is TGTGCCAGTAGCCCCTCGGCGCGGAGGGGAGGACCTGAGGCTTTCTTT. It yields the protein CASSPSARRGGPEAFF.

On this clonotype: Since a much larger clone is just one base distant, this may be a read error. Likely a read error: the CDR3 ends without its conserved phenylalanine or tryptophan. The chain carries TRBV14 and TRBJ2-7; the D is unclear. The CDR3 runs 12 residues. V was shortened by 1 base and J by 2 bases, with 3 bases between the two germline ends. Germline V gene sequence: CDR1 SGHDN, CDR2 FVKESK. The CDR3 spells CASSQVPYEQYL. CDR3 nucleotide sequence: TGTGCCAGCAGCCAAGTTCCCTACGAGCAGTACCTC.

In its sample, this clonotype was seen many times. The V and J genes are TRBV6-1 and TRBJ1-5, with a possible D match to TRBD1 (5 bases). Trimming took off 6 bases at V and 5 bases at J, with 11 bases between the two ends. This CDR3 region has 13 residues. Germline values: CDR1 MNHNS, CDR2 SASEGT. Here the CDR3 reads CASRKTRDQPQHF. In DNA, the CDR3 is TGTGCCAGCAGAAAGACCAGGGATCAGCCCCAGCATTTT.